Below, one T cell receptor (beta chain) is given with its context. These data come from a study of T cells in tumors after PD-1 blockade. TCRdb's copy holds only in-frame clones and misses some; the assay was immunoSEQ multiplex PCR. This sample carries 60,000 to 70,000 clones, around 72% of them seen once, and the ten largest clones take about 4.8%. The input for sequencing was PBMCs, taken after anti-PD-1 treatment. The TCR was taken from a human donor with basal cell carcinoma.

The DNA of the CDR3 is TGTGCCAGCAGCTCAATAGGCAGGGCGAACACCGGGGAGCTGTTTTTT. This codes for CASSSIGRANTGELFF. The chain combines TRBV7-9 with TRBJ2-2, with a weak D call TRBD1 (5 bases). CDR3 length equals 16 residues. V shed 4 bases and J shed 0 bases, with 12 bases lying between them. CDR1 and CDR2 from the germline V gene are SEHNR and FQNEAQ (reference sequence).